This entry concerns a single T cell receptor beta chain. The sample belongs to a study of blood T cell repertoires in COVID-19. Study-wide background: PBMCs, B-cell-depleted T cells, or T cells were the source of the cDNA or gDNA that made up the material.

The CDR3 totals 16 residues. The table came from immunoSEQ multiplex PCR; TCRdb's copy has only in-frame clones and leaves some out. Of approximately 160,000 clones in the sample, about 86% were seen once. For recovered donors of Cohort 3, there were two negative PCRs, clearance, or symptom resolution. The gene calls are TRBV21-1 and TRBJ2-7; TRBD1 is the table's D call and was not checked against the DNA. TRBV21-1 has pseudogene status. The sequenced material came from PBMCs or T cells enriched from blood (not recorded which). This clonotype was obtained from a man in his fifties or sixties who had recovered from COVID-19. The CDR3 DNA reads as TGTGCCAGCAGCAAACGGGTAAGGACAGGGGGCTACGAGCAGTACTTC. Protein product: CASSKRVRTGGYEQYF.